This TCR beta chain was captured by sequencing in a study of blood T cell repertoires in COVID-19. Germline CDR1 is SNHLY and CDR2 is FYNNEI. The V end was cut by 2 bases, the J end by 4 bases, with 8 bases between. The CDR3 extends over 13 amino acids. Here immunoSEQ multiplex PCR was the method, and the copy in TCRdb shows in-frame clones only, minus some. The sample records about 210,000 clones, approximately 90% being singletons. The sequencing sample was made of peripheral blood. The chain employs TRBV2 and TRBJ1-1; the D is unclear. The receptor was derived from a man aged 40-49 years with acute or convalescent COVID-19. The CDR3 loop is CASSEMFGTEAFF. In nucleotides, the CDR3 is TGTGCCAGCAGTGAAATGTTCGGCACTGAAGCTTTCTTT.